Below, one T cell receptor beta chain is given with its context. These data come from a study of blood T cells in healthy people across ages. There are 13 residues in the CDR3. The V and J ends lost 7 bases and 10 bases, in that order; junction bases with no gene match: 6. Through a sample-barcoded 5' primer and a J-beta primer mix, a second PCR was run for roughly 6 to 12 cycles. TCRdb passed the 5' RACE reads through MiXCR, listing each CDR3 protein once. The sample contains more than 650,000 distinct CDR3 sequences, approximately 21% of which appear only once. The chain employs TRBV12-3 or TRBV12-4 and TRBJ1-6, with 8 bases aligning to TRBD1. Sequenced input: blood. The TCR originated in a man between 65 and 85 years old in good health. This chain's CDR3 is CASIGQGGSPLHF. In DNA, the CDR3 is TGTGCCAGCATCGGACAGGGAGGATCACCCCTCCACTTT.